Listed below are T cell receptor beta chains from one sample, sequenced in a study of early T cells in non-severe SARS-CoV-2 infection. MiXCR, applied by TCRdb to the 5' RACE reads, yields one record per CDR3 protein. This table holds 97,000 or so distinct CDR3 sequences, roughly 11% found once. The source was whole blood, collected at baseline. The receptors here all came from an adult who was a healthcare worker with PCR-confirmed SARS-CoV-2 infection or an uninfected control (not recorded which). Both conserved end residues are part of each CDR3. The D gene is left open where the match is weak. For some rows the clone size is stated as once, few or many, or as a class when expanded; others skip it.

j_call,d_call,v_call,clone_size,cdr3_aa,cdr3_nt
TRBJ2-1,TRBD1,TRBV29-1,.,CSVEVGQGAVNEQFF,TGCAGCGTTGAAGTTGGCCAGGGGGCGGTCAATGAGCAGTTCTTC
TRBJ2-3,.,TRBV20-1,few,CSARALTPSTTDTQYF,TGCAGTGCTAGAGCCCTCACCCCTTCAACCACAGATACGCAGTATTTT
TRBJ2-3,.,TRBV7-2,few,CASSLQYPDTQYF,TGTGCCAGCAGCTTACAATACCCAGATACGCAGTATTTT
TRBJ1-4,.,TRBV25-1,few,CASSESNPNEKLFF,TGTGCCAGCAGTGAATCAAACCCTAATGAAAAACTGTTTTTT
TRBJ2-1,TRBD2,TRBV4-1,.,CASSQVSAGAGNEQFF,TGCGCCAGCAGCCAAGTCTCAGCGGGGGCCGGTAATGAGCAGTTCTTC
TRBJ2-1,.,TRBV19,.,CASMWGNEQFF,TGTGCCAGTATGTGGGGCAATGAGCAGTTCTTC
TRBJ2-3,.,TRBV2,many,CASSLNRWDTQYF,TGTGCCAGCAGCTTAAACCGGTGGGATACGCAGTATTTT
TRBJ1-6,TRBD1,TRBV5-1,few,CASSATGDPDSPLHF,TGCGCCAGCAGCGCTACAGGGGATCCGGATTCACCCCTCCACTTT
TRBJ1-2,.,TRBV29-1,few,CSVWELANYGYTF,TGCAGCGTTTGGGAATTAGCTAACTATGGCTACACCTTC
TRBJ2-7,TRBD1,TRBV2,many,CASRRTGGSYEQYF,TGTGCCAGCAGGCGGACAGGGGGCTCCTACGAGCAGTACTTC
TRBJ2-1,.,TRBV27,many,CASSLSGASISSYNEQFF,TGTGCCAGCAGTTTAAGTGGGGCTAGTATCAGCTCCTACAATGAGCAGTTCTTC
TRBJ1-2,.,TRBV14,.,CASSPDSFAYGYTF,TGTGCCAGCAGCCCGGACAGTTTCGCTTATGGCTACACCTTC
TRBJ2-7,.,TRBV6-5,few,CASSYLATYEQYF,TGTGCCAGCAGTTATCTAGCGACCTACGAGCAGTACTTC
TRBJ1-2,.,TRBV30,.,CAWKTDSLRYGYTF,TGTGCCTGGAAGACGGACAGTTTGCGCTATGGCTACACCTTC
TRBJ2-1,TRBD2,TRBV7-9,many,CASSLGSGGLDEQFF,TGTGCCAGCAGCTTAGGAAGCGGGGGCTTGGATGAGCAGTTCTTC
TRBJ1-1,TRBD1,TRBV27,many,CASSQGTGLEAFF,TGTGCCAGCAGTCAGGGGACAGGCCTTGAAGCTTTCTTT
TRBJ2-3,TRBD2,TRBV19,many,CASQTSGSSTQYF,TGTGCCAGCCAGACTAGCGGGAGTTCAACGCAGTATTTT